Listed here is a single T cell receptor beta chain. Trimming removed 0 bases from V and 2 bases from J; junction bases left unmatched: 4. The CDR3 is made up of 14 amino acids. Germline V gives CDR1 GTSNPN, CDR2 SVGIG (reference sequence). PCR primers comprised 60 Vbeta and 13 Jbeta primers. Profiling relied on immunoSEQ multiplex PCR, and the TCRdb table lists in-frame clones only, not all of them. The table records about 90,000 clones, roughly 70% of them present only once. The data are from a study of cytomegalovirus exposure and HLA in healthy donors. Study details: Earlier findings included about 120 million unique TCR beta sequences obtained from 170 million or so T cells.

The V and J genes are TRBV30 and TRBJ2-7, with 7 bases matching TRBD2. This receptor was identified in a woman in her late teens or twenties in good health and CMV-seropositive. Sequencing was carried out using PBMCs. In DNA, the CDR3 is TGTGCCTGGAGTGTATCAGGACTAGCCTACGAGCAGTACTTC. Its translation is CAWSVSGLAYEQYF.